This TCR beta chain is from a study of blood T cell repertoires in COVID-19. This clone was found once. Germline V gene lookup returns CDR1 SGHAT and CDR2 FQNNGV. The CDR3 covers 14 residues. The ends were cut back, 5 bases at V and 0 bases at J, with 9 bases in the middle. The study drew participants aged about 18 to 89 years from about two dozen US areas. Assignments of participants to cohorts depended upon their own reported clinical history. Sequencing was performed with immunoSEQ multiplex PCR; in TCRdb, only in-frame clones are kept and a portion is missing. The sample contains around 250,000 clones, about 88% of which appear only once.

The TCR originated in a woman between 50 and 59 years old who had been exposed to COVID-19. The chain couples TRBV11-2 to TRBJ2-3; the D gene is possibly TRBD1 (6 bases). Sequenced: PBMCs or T cells enriched from blood (not recorded which). The DNA for the CDR3 is TGTGCCAGCAGCCTGGGGGCTAGCACAGATACGCAGTATTTT. The encoded protein is CASSLGASTDTQYF.